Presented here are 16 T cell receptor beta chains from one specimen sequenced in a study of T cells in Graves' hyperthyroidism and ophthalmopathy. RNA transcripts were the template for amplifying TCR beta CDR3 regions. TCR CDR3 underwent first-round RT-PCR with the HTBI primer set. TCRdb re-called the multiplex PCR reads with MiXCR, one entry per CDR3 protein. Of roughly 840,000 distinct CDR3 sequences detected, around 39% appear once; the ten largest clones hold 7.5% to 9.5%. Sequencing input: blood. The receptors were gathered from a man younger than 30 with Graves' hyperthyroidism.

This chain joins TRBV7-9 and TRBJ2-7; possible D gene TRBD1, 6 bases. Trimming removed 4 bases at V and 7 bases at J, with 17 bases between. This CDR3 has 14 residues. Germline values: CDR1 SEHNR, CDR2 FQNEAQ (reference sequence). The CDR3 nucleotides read TGTGCCAGCAGCTCCCCTGGGGGCCCTCGAGAGCAGTACTTC. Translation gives CASSSPGGPREQYF. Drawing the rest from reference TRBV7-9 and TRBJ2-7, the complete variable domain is DTGVSQNPRHKITKRGQNVTFRCDPISEHNRLYWYRQTLGQGPEFLTYFQNEAQLEKSRLLSDRFSAERPKGSFSTLEIQRTEQGDSAMYLCASSSPGGPREQYFGPGTRLTVT.

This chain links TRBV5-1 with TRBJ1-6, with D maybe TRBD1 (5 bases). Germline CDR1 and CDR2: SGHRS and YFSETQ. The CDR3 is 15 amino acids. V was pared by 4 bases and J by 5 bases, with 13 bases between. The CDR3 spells CASSKDIGNNSPLHF. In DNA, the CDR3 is TGCGCCAGCAGCAAGGACATCGGCAATAATTCACCCCTCCACTTT.

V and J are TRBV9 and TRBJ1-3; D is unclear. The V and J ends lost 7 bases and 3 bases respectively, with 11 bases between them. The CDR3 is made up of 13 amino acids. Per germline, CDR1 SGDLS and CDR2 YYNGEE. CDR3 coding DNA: TGTGCCAGCCGACCGAAGAGTGGAAACACCATATATTTT. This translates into CASRPKSGNTIYF.

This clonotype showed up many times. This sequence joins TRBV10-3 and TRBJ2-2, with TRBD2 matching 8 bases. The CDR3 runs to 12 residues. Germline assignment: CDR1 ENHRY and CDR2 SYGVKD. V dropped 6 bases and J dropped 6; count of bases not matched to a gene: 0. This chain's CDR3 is CAIRAGAGELFF. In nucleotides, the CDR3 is TGTGCCATCAGAGCGGGAGCCGGGGAGCTGTTTTTT.

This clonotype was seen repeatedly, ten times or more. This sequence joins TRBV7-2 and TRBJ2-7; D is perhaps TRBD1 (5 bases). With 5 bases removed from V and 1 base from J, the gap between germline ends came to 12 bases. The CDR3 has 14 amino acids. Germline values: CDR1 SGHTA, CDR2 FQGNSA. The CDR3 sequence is CASSPDRTSYEQYF. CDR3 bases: TGTGCCAGCAGCCCTGACAGAACATCCTACGAGCAGTACTTC. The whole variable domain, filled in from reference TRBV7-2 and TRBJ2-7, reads GAGVSQSPSNKVTEKGKDVELRCDPISGHTALYWYRQSLGQGLEFLIYFQGNSAPDKSGLPSDRFSAERTGGSVSTLTIQRTQQEDSAVYLCASSPDRTSYEQYFGPGTRLTVT.

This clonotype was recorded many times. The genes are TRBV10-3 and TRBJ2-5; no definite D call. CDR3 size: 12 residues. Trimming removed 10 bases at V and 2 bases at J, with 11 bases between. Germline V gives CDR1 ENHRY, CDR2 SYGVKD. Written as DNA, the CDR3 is TGTGCCAGCACCCGTATACAAGAGACCCAGTACTTC. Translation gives CASTRIQETQYF.

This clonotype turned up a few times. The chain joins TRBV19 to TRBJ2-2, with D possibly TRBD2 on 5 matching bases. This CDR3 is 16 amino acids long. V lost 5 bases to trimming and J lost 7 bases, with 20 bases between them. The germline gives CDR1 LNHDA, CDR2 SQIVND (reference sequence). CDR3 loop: CASSLSVRAAGGELFF. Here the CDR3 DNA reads TGTGCCAGTAGTCTATCCGTGAGGGCCGCGGGCGGGGAGCTGTTTTTT.

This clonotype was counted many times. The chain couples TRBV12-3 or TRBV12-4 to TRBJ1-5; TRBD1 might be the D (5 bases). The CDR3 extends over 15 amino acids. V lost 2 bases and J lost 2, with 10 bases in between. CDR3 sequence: CASSLRGVGNQPQHF. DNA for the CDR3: TGTGCCAGCAGTTTAAGGGGCGTCGGCAATCAGCCCCAGCATTTT.

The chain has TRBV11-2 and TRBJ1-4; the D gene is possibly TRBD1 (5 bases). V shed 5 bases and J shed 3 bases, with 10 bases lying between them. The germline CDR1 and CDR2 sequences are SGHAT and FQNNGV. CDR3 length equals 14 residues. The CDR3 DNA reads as TGTGCCAGCAGCGGCGGGGCAGCTAATGAAAAACTGTTTTTT. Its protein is CASSGGAANEKLFF.

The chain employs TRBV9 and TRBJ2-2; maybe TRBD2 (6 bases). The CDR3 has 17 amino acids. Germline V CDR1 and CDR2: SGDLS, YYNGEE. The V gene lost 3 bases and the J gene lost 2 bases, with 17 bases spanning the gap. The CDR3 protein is CASSARGLADNTGELFF. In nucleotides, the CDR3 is TGTGCCAGCAGCGCCAGAGGGTTAGCGGATAACACCGGGGAGCTGTTTTTT.

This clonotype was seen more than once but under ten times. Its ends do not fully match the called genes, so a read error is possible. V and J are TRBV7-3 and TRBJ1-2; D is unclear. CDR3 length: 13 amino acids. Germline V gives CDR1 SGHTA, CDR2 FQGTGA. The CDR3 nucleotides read TGCGCCAGCAGCCAACCCGGGGAGACAGGCTACACCTTC. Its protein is CASSQPGETGYTF.

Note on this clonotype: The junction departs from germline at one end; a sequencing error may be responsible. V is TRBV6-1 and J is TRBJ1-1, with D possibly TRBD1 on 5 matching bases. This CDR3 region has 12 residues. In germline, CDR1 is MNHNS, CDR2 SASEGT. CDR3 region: CASIGGNTEASF. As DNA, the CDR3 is TGTGCCAGCATTGGGGGGAACACTGAAGCTTCCTTT.

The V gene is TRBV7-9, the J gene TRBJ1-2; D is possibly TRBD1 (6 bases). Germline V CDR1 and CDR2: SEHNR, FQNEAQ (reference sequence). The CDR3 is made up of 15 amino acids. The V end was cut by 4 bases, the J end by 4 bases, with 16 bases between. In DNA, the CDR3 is TGTGCCAGCAGCTGGACAGCCCCGGGCGGCTATGGCTACACCTTC. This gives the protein CASSWTAPGGYGYTF.

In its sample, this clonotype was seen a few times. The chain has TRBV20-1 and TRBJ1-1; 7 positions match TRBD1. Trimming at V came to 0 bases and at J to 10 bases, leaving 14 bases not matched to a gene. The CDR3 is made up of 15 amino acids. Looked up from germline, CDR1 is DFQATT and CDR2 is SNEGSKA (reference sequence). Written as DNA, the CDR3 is TGCAGTGCTAGAGATCCGGGACAGATAGGCGTTGGAGCTTTCTTT. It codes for CSARDPGQIGVGAFF.

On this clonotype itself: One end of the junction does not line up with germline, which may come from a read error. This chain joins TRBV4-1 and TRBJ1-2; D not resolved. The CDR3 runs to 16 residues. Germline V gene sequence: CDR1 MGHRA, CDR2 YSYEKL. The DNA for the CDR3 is TGTGCCAGCAGCCAAGAAGGCTCACCTAGAAACTATGGCTACACCTTC. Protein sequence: CASSQEGSPRNYGYTF.

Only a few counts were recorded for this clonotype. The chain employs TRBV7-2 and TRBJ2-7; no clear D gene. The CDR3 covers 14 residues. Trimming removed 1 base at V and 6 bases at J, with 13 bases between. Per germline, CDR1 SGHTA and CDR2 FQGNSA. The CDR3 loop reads CASSLEAATPEQYF. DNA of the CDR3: TGTGCCAGCAGCTTAGAGGCCGCAACCCCCGAGCAGTACTTC.